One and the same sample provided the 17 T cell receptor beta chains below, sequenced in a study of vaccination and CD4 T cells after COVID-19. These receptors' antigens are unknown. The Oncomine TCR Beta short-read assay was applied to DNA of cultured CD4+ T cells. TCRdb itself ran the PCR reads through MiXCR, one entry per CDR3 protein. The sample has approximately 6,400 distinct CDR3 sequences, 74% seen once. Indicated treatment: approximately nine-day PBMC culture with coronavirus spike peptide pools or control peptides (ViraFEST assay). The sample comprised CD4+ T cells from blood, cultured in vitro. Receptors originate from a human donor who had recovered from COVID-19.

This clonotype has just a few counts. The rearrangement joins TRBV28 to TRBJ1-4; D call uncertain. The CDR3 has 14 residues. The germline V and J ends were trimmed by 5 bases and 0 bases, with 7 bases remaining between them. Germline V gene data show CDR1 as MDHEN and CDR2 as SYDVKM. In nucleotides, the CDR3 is TGTGCCAGCAGTGAGTTGGCAACTAATGAAAAACTGTTTTTT. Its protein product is CASSELATNEKLFF.

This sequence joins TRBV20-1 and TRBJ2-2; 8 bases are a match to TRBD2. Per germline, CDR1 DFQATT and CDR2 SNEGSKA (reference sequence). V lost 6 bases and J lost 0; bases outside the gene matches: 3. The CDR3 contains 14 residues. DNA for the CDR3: TGCAGTGCGCGGGGGGTGGCGAACACCGGGGAGCTGTTTTTT. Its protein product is CSARGVANTGELFF.

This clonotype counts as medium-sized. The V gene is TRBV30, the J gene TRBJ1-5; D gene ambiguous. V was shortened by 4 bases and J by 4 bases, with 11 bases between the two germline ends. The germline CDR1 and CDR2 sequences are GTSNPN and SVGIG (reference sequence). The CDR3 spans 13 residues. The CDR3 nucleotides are TGTGCCTGGACCAAGGACGCAAATCAGCCCCAGCATTTT. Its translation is CAWTKDANQPQHF.

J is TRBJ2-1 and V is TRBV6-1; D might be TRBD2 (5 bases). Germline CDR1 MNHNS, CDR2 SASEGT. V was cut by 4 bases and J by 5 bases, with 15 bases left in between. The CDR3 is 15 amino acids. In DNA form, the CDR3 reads TGTGCCAGCAGTGGAACTCGGGTCGGGGACAATGAGCAGTTCTTC. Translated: CASSGTRVGDNEQFF.

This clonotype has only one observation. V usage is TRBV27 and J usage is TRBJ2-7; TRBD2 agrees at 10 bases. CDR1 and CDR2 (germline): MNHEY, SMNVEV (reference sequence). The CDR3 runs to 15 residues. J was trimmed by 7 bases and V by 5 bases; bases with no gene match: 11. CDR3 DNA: TGTGCCAGCAGTCCCAGAGCGGGAGGGCCGTGGGAGCAGTACTTC. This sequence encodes CASSPRAGGPWEQYF.

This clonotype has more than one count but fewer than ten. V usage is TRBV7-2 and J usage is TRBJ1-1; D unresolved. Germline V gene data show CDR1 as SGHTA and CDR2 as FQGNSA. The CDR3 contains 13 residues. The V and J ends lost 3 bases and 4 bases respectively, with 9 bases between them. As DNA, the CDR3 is TGTGCCAGCAGCTTCACTGTGAGCACTGAAGCTTTCTTT. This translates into CASSFTVSTEAFF.

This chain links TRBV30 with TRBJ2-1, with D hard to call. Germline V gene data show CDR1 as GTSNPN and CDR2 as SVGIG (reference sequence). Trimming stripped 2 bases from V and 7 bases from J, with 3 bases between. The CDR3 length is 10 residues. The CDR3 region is CAWSSNEQFF. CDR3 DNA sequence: TGTGCCTGGAGTAGTAATGAGCAGTTCTTC. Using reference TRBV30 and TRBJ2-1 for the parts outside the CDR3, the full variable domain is SQTIHQWPATLVQPVGSPLSLECTVEGTSNPNLYWYRQAAGRGLQLLFYSVGIGQISSEVPQNLSASRPQDRQFILSSKKLLLSDSGFYLCAWSSNEQFFGPGTRLTVL.

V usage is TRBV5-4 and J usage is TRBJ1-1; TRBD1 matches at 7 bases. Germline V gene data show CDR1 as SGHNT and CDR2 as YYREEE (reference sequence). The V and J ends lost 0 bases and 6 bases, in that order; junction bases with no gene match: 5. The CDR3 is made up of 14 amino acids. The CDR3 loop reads CASSLALGQSEAFF. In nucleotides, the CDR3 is TGTGCCAGCAGCTTGGCCCTGGGACAGTCTGAAGCTTTCTTT.

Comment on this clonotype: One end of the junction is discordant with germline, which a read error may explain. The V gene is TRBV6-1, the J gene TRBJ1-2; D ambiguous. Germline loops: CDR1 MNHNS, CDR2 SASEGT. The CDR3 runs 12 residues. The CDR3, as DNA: TGTGCCAGCAGGGAAGGGATGTTAGGCTACACCTTC. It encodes CASREGMLGYTF.

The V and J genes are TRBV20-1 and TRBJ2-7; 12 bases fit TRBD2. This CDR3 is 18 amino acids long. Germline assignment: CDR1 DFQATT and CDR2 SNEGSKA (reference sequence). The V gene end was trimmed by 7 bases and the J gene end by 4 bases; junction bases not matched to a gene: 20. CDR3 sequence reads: CSVDPTSGRGRFKYEQYF. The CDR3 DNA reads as TGCAGTGTAGACCCGACTAGCGGGAGAGGCCGTTTCAAGTACGAGCAGTACTTC.

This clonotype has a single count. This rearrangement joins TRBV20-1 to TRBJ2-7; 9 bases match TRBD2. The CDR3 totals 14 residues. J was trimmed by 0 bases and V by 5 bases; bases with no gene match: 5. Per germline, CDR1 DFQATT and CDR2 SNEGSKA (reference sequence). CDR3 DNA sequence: TGCAGTGCTCTTGGCGGGGGGGCCTCCTACGAGCAGTACTTC. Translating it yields CSALGGGASYEQYF.

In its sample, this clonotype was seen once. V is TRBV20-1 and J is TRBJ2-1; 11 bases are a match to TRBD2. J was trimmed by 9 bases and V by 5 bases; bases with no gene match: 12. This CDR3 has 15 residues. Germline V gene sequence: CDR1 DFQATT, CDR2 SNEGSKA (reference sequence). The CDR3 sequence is CSAPVRLAGSGEQFF. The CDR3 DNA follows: TGCAGTGCTCCTGTTAGACTAGCGGGATCAGGTGAGCAGTTCTTC.

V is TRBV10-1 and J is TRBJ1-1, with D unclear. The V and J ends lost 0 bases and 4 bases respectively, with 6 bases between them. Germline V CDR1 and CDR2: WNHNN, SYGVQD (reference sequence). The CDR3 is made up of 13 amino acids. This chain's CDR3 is CASSESRSTEAFF. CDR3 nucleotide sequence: TGCGCCAGCAGTGAGTCCAGGAGCACTGAAGCTTTCTTT.

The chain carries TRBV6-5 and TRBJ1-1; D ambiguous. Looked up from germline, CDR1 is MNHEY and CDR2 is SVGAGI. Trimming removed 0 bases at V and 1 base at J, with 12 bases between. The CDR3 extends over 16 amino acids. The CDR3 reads CASSYSGYAANTEAFF. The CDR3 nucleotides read TGTGCCAGCAGTTACTCTGGATATGCAGCGAACACTGAAGCTTTCTTT.

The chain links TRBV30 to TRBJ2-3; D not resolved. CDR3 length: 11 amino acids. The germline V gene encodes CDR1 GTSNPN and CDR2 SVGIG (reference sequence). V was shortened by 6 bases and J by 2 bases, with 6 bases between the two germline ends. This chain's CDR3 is CACSTTDTQYF. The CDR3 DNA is TGTGCCTGCTCGACCACAGATACGCAGTATTTT.

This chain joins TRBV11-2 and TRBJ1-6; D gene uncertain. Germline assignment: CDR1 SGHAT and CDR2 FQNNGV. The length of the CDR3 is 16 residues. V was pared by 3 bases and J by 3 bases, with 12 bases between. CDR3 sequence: CASSFGWANYNSPLHF. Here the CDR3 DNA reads TGTGCCAGCAGCTTTGGGTGGGCTAACTATAATTCACCCCTCCACTTT.

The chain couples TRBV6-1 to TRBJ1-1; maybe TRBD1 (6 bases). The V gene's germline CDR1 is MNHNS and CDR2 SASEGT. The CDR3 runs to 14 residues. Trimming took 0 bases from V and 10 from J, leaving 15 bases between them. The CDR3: CASSEARAGTTAFF. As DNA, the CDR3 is TGTGCCAGCAGTGAAGCAAGGGCAGGGACAACAGCTTTCTTT.